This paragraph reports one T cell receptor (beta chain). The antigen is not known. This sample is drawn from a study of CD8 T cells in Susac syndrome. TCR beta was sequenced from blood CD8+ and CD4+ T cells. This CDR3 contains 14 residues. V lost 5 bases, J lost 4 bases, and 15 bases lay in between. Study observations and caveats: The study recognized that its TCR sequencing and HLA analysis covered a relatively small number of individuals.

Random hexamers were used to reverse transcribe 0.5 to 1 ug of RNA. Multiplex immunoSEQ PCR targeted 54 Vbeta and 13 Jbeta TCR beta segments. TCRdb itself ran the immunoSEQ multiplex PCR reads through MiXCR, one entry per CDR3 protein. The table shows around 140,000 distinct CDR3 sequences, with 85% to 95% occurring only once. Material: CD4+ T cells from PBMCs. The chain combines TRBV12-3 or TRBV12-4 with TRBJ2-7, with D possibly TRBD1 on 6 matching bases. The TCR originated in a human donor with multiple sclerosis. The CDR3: CASSLPGQTYEQYF. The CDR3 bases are TGTGCCAGCAGTCTGCCGGGACAAACATACGAGCAGTACTTC.